The sequence of this TCR beta chain was determined in a study of shared clonotypes between healthy human individuals. Overall study: Used for every donor were three CD4 naive, three CD4 memory, two CD8 naive and one CD8 memory plate. The study's findings and limits: Only blood was sampled, and tissue TCR repertoires likely differ from blood ones. The low donor count limited represented genetic and exposure-history diversity. Some clonotypes were shared by all four sorted-subset donors, while others were not shared. The non-shared ones had lower generation probabilities than the shared ones.

Note on this clone: Its matching antigen is unknown.

Some clones are missing from TCRdb's copy, which holds only in-frame ones; the method was immunoSEQ multiplex PCR. The data contain around 690,000 clones, 90% of them singletons. The V gene lost 6 bases and the J gene lost 6 bases, with 14 bases spanning the gap. Germline V gene lookup returns CDR1 MNHEY and CDR2 SMNVEV (reference sequence). The CDR3 runs 13 residues. The chain is built from TRBV27 and TRBJ1-1; D not certain. This receptor was obtained from a man aged 18 to 30 in good health. Some clones in this sample may be carry-over from other donors' samples. The sequencing sample was made of memory CD8+ T cells from PBMCs. The subset: CD45RO+ cells pooled with CCR7-negative TemRA cells. The CDR3 DNA reads TGTGCCAGCAGCCTCTTGGGGTCCGCTGAAGCTTTCTTT. Translation gives CASSLLGSAEAFF.